Only a few counts were recorded for the clone carrying this T cell receptor beta chain. Its specificity is not known. The donors were part of the validation cohort of 120 subjects. That cohort was separate from the first cohort, which comprised 666 subjects. The data are from a study of cytomegalovirus exposure and HLA in healthy donors. Regarding the study as a whole: Within the approximately 130 validation repertoires, first-cohort TCR clusters tended to co-occur, according to a later analysis. Per published reports, the classifier diagnosed cytomegalovirus status with high specificity and sensitivity. Among TCR beta chains, those listed as cytomegalovirus-associated numbered fewer than 200.

Trimming stripped 3 bases from V and 4 bases from J, with 6 bases between. The CDR3 is 13 residues long. Germline CDR1 is MNHEY and CDR2 is SMNVEV (reference sequence). The method was immunoSEQ multiplex PCR; TCRdb's version includes in-frame clones alone and lacks a portion of them. The data show around 300,000 clones, roughly 90% seen once. The sequence derives from a young woman in good health and CMV-seronegative. Material: PBMCs. The rearrangement uses TRBV27 and TRBJ2-2; D unclear. The CDR3 DNA reads TGTGCCAGCAGTTTTACAGCCACCGGGGAGCTGTTTTTT. Its protein product is CASSFTATGELFF.